The TCR beta chain under discussion was sequenced for a study of blood T cell repertoires in COVID-19. The wider study: Acute and convalescent COVID-19 specimens originated in the United States, Italy and Spain. PBMCs, B-cell-depleted T cells, or T cells were the source of the cDNA or gDNA that made up the material.

Assay used: immunoSEQ multiplex PCR; TCRdb lists only in-frame clones, some missing. The sample includes 150,000 or so clones, around 80% seen only once; the top ten take about 16%. The trim removed 3 bases at V and 7 bases at J, leaving 10 bases unmatched. This CDR3 has 16 amino acids. Germline CDR1 and CDR2: MGHDK and SYGVNS. Sequencing was done on a sample of peripheral blood. The origin of this receptor is a human donor with acute or convalescent COVID-19. The donor label of this sample is uncertain. The gene calls are TRBV25-1 and TRBJ2-2; 8 bases are a match to TRBD1. Written as DNA, the CDR3 is TGTGCCAGCAGTGATTCGAGACAGGGGCGAGGCGGGGAGCTGTTTTTT. Encoded protein: CASSDSRQGRGGELFF.